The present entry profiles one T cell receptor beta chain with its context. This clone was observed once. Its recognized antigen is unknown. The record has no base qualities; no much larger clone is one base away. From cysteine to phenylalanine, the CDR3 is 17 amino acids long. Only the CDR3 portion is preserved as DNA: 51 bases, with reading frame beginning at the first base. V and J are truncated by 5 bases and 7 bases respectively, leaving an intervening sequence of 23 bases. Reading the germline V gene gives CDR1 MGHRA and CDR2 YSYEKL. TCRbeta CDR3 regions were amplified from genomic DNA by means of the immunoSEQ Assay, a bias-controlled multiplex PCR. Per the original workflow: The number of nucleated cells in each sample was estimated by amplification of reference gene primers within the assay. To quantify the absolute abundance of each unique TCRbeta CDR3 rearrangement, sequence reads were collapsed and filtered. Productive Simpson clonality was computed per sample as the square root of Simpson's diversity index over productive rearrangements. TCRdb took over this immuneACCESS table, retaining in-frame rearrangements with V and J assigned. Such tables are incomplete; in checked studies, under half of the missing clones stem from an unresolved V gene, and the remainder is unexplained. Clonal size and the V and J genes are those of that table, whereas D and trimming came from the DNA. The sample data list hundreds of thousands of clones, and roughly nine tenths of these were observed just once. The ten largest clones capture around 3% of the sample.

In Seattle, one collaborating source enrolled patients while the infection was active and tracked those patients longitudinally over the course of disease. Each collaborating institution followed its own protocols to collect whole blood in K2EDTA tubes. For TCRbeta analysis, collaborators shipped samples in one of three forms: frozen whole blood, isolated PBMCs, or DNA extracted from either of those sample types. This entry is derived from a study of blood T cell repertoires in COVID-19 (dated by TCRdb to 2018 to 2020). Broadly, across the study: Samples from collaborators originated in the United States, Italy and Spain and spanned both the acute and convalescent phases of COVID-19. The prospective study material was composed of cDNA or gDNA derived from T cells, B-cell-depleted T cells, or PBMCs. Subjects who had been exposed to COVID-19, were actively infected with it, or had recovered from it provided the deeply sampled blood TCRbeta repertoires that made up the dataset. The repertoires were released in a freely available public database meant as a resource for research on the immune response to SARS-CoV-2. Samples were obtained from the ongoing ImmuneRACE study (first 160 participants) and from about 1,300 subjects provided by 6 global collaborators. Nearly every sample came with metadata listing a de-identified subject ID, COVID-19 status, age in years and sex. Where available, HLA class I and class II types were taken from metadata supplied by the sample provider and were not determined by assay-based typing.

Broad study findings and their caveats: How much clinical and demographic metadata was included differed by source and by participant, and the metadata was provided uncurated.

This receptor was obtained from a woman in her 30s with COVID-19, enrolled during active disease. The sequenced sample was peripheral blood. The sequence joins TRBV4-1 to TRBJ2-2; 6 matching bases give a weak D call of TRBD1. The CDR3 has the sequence CASSASGTLVRVGELFF. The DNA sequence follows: TGCGCCAGCAGCGCATCCGGGACACTCGTGAGGGTCGGGGAGCTGTTTTTT.